This T cell receptor beta chain was recorded in a study of blood T cells in healthy people across ages. In the case of this clonotype: No antigen is known for it.

It was with a sample-barcoded 5' primer and a J-beta primer mix that a second PCR of about 6 to 12 cycles was run. Each cDNA molecule was tagged by a template-switch adaptor that had 12 random nucleotides. A single record per CDR3 protein comes from TCRdb applying MiXCR to the 5' RACE reads. The sample carries around 750,000 distinct CDR3 sequences, about 53% recorded once. Study observations and caveats: There were more naive CD4+ cells and higher diversity in long-lived donors than in aged donors. PBMCs that were unsorted prevented a conclusive naive versus antigen-experienced comparison.

V was trimmed by 2 bases and J by 4 bases, leaving 14 bases between them. The germline gives CDR1 SGHTA, CDR2 FQGNSA. The CDR3 has 16 residues. This chain connects TRBV7-2 to TRBJ2-2; TRBD2 is a possible D gene (5 bases). The sequencing sample was made of blood. The source of this sequence is a man at least 80 years old in good health. The CDR3, as DNA: TGTGCCAGCAGCTTACCCGGGATATGGGGCACCGGGGAGCTGTTTTTT. Its protein is CASSLPGIWGTGELFF.